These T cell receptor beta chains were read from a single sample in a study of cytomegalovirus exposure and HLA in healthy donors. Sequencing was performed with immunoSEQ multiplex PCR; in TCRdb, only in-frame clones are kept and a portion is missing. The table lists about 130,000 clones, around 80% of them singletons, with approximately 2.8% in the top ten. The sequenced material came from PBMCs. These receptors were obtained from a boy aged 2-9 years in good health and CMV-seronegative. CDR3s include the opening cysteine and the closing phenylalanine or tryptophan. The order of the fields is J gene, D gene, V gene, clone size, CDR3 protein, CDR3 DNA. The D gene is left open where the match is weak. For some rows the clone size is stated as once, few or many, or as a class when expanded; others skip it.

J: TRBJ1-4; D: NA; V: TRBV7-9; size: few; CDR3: CASSGGTEKLFF; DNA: TGTGCCAGCAGCGGCGGTACCGAAAAACTGTTTTTT
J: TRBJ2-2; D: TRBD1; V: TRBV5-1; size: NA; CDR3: CASSPPGQGPGELFF; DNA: TGCGCCAGCAGCCCTCCGGGACAGGGCCCCGGGGAGCTGTTTTTT
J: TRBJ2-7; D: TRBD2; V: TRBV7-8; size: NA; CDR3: CASLQGGRGEQYF; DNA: TGTGCCAGCCTTCAGGGCGGGAGGGGCGAGCAGTACTTC
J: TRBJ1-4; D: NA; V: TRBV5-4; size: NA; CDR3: CASSPGMGQLEKLFF; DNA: TGTGCCAGCAGCCCAGGAATGGGACAATTGGAAAAACTGTTTTTT
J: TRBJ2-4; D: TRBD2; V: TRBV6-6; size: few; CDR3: CASGSGSAKNIQYF; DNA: TGTGCCAGCGGGAGCGGGAGTGCCAAAAACATTCAGTACTTC
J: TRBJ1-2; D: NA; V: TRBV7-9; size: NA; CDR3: CASSSPPAQGNYGYTF; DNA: TGTGCCAGCAGCTCGCCCCCCGCTCAGGGTAACTATGGCTACACCTTC
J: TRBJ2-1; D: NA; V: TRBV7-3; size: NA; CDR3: CASSLTSRSNRMQFF; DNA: TGTGCCAGCAGCTTAACGTCACGTTCCAACAGGATGCAGTTCTTC
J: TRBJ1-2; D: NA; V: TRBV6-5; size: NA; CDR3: CASTAGGAGNYGYTF; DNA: TGTGCCAGCACCGCGGGGGGGGCTGGGAACTATGGCTACACCTTC
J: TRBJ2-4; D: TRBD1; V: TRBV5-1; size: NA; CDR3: CASSLSGTGGKNIQYF; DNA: TGCGCCAGCAGCTTGAGCGGGACAGGGGGGAAAAACATTCAGTACTTC
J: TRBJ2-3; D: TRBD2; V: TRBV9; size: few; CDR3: CASSVGTSGGGTDTQYF; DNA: TGTGCCAGCAGCGTAGGGACTAGCGGGGGGGGAACAGATACGCAGTATTTT
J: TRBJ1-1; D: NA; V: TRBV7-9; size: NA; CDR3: CSSSLGPNRDRGSTEAFF; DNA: TGTTCCAGCAGCTTAGGACCCAACAGGGACCGTGGTAGCACTGAAGCTTTCTTT
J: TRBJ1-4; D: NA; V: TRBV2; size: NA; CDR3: CASSARGPNEKLFF; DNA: TGTGCCAGCAGTGCGCGGGGGCCCAATGAAAAACTGTTTTTT
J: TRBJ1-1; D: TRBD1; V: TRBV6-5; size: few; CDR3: CASGEDRGNTEAFF; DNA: TGTGCCAGCGGCGAGGACAGGGGGAACACTGAAGCTTTCTTT
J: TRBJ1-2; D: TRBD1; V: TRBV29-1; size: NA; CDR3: CSAGTGGSYGYTF; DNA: TGCAGCGCAGGGACAGGGGGCAGCTATGGCTACACCTTC
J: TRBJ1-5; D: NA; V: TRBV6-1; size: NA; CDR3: CASSEGEGTGNQPQHF; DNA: TGTGCCAGCAGTGAAGGGGAGGGGACGGGGAATCAGCCCCAGCATTTT
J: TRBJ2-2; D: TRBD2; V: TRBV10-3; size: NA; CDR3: CAISESAEGLAAGELFF; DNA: TGTGCCATCAGTGAGTCGGCCGAGGGACTAGCGGCCGGGGAGCTGTTTTTT
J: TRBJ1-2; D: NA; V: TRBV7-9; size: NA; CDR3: CASRSLGLYGYTF; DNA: TGTGCCAGCAGGTCCCTAGGCCTCTATGGCTACACCTTC
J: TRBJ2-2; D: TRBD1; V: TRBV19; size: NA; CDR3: CAAQTGEAGELFF; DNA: TGTGCAGCGCAGACAGGGGAAGCCGGGGAGCTGTTTTTT
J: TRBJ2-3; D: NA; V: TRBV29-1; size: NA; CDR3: CSAVTGFSTDTQYF; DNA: TGCAGCGCAGTGACAGGTTTTAGCACAGATACGCAGTATTTT
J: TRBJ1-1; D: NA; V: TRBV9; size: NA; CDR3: CASSGTPTKGYTEAFF; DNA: TGTGCCAGCAGCGGAACCCCTACCAAGGGGTACACTGAAGCTTTCTTT
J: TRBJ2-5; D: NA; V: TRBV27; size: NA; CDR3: CASLTGAETQYF; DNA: TGTGCCAGTTTGACAGGTGCCGAGACCCAGTACTTC
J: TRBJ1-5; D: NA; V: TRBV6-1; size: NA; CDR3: CASSGPPSNQPQHF; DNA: TGTGCCAGCAGTGGTCCCCCGAGCAATCAGCCCCAGCATTTT
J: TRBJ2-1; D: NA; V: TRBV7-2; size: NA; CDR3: CASSRQVSNEQFF; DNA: TGTGCCAGCAGTCGACAGGTGTCGAATGAGCAGTTCTTC
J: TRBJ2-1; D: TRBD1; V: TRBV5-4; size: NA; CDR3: CASSWTGNGEQFF; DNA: TGTGCCAGCAGCTGGACAGGGAACGGAGAGCAGTTCTTC
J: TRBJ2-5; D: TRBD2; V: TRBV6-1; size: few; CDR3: CASSELAGEQETQYF; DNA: TGTGCCAGCAGTGAACTAGCGGGAGAGCAAGAGACCCAGTACTTC
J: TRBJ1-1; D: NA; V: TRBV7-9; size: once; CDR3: CASGYRQPNTEAFF; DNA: TGTGCCAGCGGGTACCGACAACCGAACACTGAAGCTTTCTTT
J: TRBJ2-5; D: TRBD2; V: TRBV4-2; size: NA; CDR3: CASSQELAGGSETQYF; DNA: TGTGCCAGCAGCCAAGAACTAGCGGGGGGCTCGGAGACCCAGTACTTC
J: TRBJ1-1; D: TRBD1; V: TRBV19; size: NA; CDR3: CASSIETGGPGTEAFF; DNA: TGTGCCAGTAGTATAGAGACAGGGGGCCCCGGGACTGAAGCTTTCTTT
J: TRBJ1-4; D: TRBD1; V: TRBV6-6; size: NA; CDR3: CASKRDRGTEKLFF; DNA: TGTGCCAGCAAAAGGGACAGGGGGACGGAAAAACTGTTTTTT
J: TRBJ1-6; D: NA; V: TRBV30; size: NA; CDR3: CAWSARGDSPLHF; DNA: TGTGCCTGGAGTGCCCGCGGAGATTCACCCCTCCACTTT
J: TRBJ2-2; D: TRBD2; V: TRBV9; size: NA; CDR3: CASSVGGGGTNTGELFF; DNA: TGTGCCAGCAGCGTTGGGGGCGGGGGGACGAACACCGGGGAGCTGTTTTTT
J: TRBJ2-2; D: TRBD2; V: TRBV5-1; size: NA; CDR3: CASSLLGGGTGELFF; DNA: TGCGCCAGCAGCTTGCTTGGCGGGGGCACCGGGGAGCTGTTTTTT
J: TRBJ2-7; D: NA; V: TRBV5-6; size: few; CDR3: CASSRTRSVYEQYF; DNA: TGTGCCAGCAGCCGCACCCGGTCCGTGTACGAGCAGTACTTC
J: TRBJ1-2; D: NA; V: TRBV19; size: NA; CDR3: CASTAYRGTRGYGYTF; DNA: TGTGCCAGTACCGCCTATCGGGGGACGCGCGGCTATGGCTACACCTTC
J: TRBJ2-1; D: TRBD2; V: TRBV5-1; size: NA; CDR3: CASSTSGRGNEQFF; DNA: TGCGCCAGCAGTACTAGCGGGAGGGGAAATGAGCAGTTCTTC